One T cell receptor (beta chain) is described in this entry. Its antigen is not yet known. Per-nucleotide qualities are absent, and no much larger clonotype sits a single base away. Genomic DNA was isolated from the sorted cells so that the TCRbeta CDR3 region could be sequenced. The immunoSEQ Assay was used for sequencing of TCRbeta CDR3 regions. TCRdb's version of the immuneACCESS table is confined to in-frame rearrangements and falls short of the full clone set. An unresolved V gene accounts for under half of the shortfall where checked; the remainder is of unknown origin. The sample data list about 37,000 clones, and about 92% of these were observed just once. About 33% of the sample rests with the top ten. This entry belongs to a study of OX40 agonist ivuxolimab in advanced cancers. The study in broad terms: Ivuxolimab was a fully human IgG2 agonistic monoclonal antibody targeting the costimulatory receptor OX40 (CD134). A male proportion of roughly 80% and a mean age of approximately 58 years, ranging from about 23 to 90, were recorded for the dose-escalation cohort. Prior anti-PD-1, anti-PD-L1 or anti-CTLA-4 therapy was permitted, and roughly two fifths of dose-escalation patients had received checkpoint inhibitors. Three dose-escalation patients achieved partial responses, one with hepatocellular carcinoma and two with cutaneous melanoma. Among the 50 to 55 dose-escalation patients, about 20 had hepatocellular carcinoma, roughly 15 melanoma, 9 renal cell carcinoma and 9 head and neck cancer. The monotherapy dose-escalation portion (N of about 50 patients) of the phase I ivuxolimab trial is reported in the paper. Intravenous ivuxolimab was administered to patients every 2 weeks at six dose levels: 0.01, 0.1, 0.3, 1.5, 3 and 10 mg/kg. The purpose of peripheral TCRbeta sequencing was to test whether ivuxolimab changed TCR sequence diversity and led to clonal T-cell expansion. What the authors observed across the whole study: After ivuxolimab, CD8+ T cells had more expanded clones than CD4+ T cells on average. Low levels of normalized T-cell clonal expansion were also seen in some patients who did not respond. The antigen specificity of the clonally expanded peripheral T cells was not determined. Clonal expansion of both CD4+ and CD8+ blood T cells was observed from baseline to week 6 at doses 0.1 to 3.0 mg/kg. In the 0.1-3.0 mg/kg groups, partial responders had among the lowest normalized peripheral clonal expansion, particularly in CD8+ T cells.

Via the germline V gene, CDR1 is SGDLS and CDR2 YYNGEE. The CDR3 spans 14 residues, from the cysteine through the phenylalanine. Of the read, only the CDR3 DNA is kept; its 42 bases are in frame from base 1. The junction shows trimming of 2 bases on V and 3 bases on J, plus 11 bases between the germline ends. Patients with a history of autoimmune disease or receiving systemic immunosuppression were excluded from the trial. In every dose cohort, peripheral blood was drawn for TCR sequencing at baseline, cycle 4 day 1, and cycle 7 day 1. Samples came from an open-label, multicenter, first-in-human phase I dose-escalation trial of ivuxolimab. Adults with locally advanced or metastatic melanoma, renal cell carcinoma, hepatocellular carcinoma or head and neck squamous cell carcinoma were enrolled in the trial. CD4+ and CD8+ T cells were sorted separately from peripheral blood before TCR sequencing.

The material sequenced was CD4+ or CD8+ T cells sorted from blood, taken in a trial of the OX40 agonist ivuxolimab. The sequence joins TRBV9 to TRBJ1-2; the D gene assignment is ambiguous. The receptor was derived from an adult with an advanced solid tumor such as melanoma, head and neck, liver or kidney cancer. CDR3 reads: CASSVAEVDYGYTF. The sequenced DNA: TGTGCCAGCAGCGTTGCAGAAGTCGACTATGGCTACACCTTC.